The clone carrying this T cell receptor beta chain occurred a few times. This specimen belongs to a study of early T cells in non-severe SARS-CoV-2 infection. Study context: The study sequenced bulk RNA from unsorted whole blood, with chains unpaired.

V gave up 1 base and J gave up 6 bases, with 14 bases separating them. In germline, CDR1 is SGHDN, CDR2 FVKESK. The CDR3 runs to 15 residues. Researchers tagged individual cDNA molecules with unique molecular identifiers. TCRdb itself ran the 5' RACE reads through MiXCR, one entry per CDR3 protein. The sample comprises 75,000 to 80,000 distinct CDR3 sequences, roughly 9.4% of which are singletons, and roughly 4.8% rests with the top ten. This chain joins TRBV14 and TRBJ2-3, with no clear D. The sample was whole blood. The sequence was collected from an adult who was a healthcare worker with PCR-confirmed SARS-CoV-2 infection or an uninfected control (not recorded which). The CDR3 reads CASSQGAQPGDTQYF. The CDR3 DNA follows: TGTGCCAGCAGCCAAGGTGCACAGCCTGGGGATACGCAGTATTTT.